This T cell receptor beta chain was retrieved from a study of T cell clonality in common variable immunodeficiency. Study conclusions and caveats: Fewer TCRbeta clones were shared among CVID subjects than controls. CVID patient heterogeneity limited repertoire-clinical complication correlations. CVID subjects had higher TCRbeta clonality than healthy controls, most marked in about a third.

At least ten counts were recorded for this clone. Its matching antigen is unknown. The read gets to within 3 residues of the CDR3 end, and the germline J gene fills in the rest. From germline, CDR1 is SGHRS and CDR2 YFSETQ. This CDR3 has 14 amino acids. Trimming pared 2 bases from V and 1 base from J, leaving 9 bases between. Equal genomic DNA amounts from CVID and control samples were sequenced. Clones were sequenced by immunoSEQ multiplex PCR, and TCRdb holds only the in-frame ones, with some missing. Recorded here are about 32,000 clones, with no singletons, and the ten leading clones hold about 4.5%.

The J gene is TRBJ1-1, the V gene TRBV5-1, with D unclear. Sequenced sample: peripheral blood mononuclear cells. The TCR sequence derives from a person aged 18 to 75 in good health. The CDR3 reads CASSFAVENTEAFF. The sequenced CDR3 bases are TGCGCCAGCAGCTTTGCAGTCGAGAACACTGAA. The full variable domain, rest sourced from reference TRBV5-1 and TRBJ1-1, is KAGVTQTPRYLIKTRGQQVTLSCSPISGHRSVSWYQQTPGQGLQFLFEYFSETQRNKGNFPGRFSGRQFSNSRSEMNVSTLELGDSALYLCASSFAVENTEAFFGQGTRLTVV.